These T cell receptor beta chains were read from a single sample in a study of blood T cell repertoires in COVID-19. The protocol was immunoSEQ multiplex PCR, while the TCRdb copy is restricted to in-frame clones and leaves out a portion. The table records 650,000 to 800,000 clones, about 90% of them present only once. Input material: peripheral blood. The source is a woman aged 18 to 35 with acute or convalescent COVID-19. CDR3s include the opening cysteine and the closing phenylalanine or tryptophan. Fields, in order: J gene, V gene, CDR3 length, clone size, D gene, CDR3 protein, CDR3 DNA. A D gene is named only where the DNA matches it firmly. Expanded clones get a size class; other rows say once, few or many, or leave the size out.

TRBJ2-3,TRBV3-1/TRBV3-2,14,once,TRBD1,CASSSDRGLDTQYF,TGTGCCAGCAGCTCTGACAGGGGGCTTGATACGCAGTATTTT
TRBJ2-2,TRBV19,16,few,TRBD1,CASSTYTGANTGELFF,TGTGCCAGTAGTACCTACACAGGGGCGAACACCGGGGAGCTGTTTTTT
TRBJ1-1,TRBV6-2/TRBV6-3,13,-,-,CASSWGGGTEAFF,-
TRBJ2-7,TRBV19,16,-,-,CASSIGAMRAGDEQYF,TGTGCCAGTAGTATAGGCGCAATGAGGGCTGGTGACGAGCAGTACTTC
TRBJ1-2,TRBV2,16,-,TRBD1,CASRVVGGQGAYGYTF,TGTGCCAGCAGGGTCGTCGGGGGACAGGGGGCGTATGGCTACACCTTC
TRBJ2-2,TRBV24-1,18,-,TRBD2,CATSDSTSAGGRRGELFF,TGTGCCACCAGTGACTCGACCTCTGCGGGGGGGCGTCGCGGGGAGCTGTTTTTT
TRBJ2-5,TRBV1,17,-,-,CTSSQDRGCTPGETQYF,TGCACCAGCAGCCAAGATAGGGGCTGCACCCCCGGGGAGACCCAGTACTTC
TRBJ2-1,TRBV24-1,14,once,TRBD2,CATSATGGRNEQFF,TGTGCCACCAGTGCCACCGGGGGGAGGAATGAGCAGTTCTTC
TRBJ2-2,TRBV10-3,13,-,-,CAISESATGELFF,TGTGCCATCAGTGAGTCGGCCACCGGGGAGCTGTTTTTT
TRBJ2-6,TRBV5-4,17,-,TRBD1,CASSSRTGLSGANVLTF,TGTGCCAGCAGCTCCCGGACAGGGCTCTCTGGGGCCAACGTCCTGACTTTC
TRBJ1-1,TRBV11-2,17,-,TRBD1,CASSSRGDRGAGTEAFF,TGTGCCAGCAGCTCACGTGGGGACAGGGGGGCAGGCACTGAAGCTTTCTTT
TRBJ1-1,TRBV7-9,15,-,TRBD1,CASSLVTGLNTEAFF,TGTGCCAGCAGCCTGGTGACAGGGTTGAACACTGAAGCTTTCTTT
TRBJ2-7,TRBV19,12,-,TRBD1,CAAGTGGYEQYF,TGTGCCGCCGGGACAGGGGGTTACGAGCAGTACTTC
TRBJ2-7,TRBV6-6,13,once,-,CAGSGTSSGEQYF,TGTGCCGGCTCCGGGACAAGCTCGGGCGAGCAGTACTTC
TRBJ2-7,TRBV11-2,16,-,-,CASSLDRLGPSYEQYF,TGTGCCAGCAGCTTAGATCGATTGGGGCCATCCTACGAGCAGTACTTC
TRBJ2-3,TRBV5-4,12,-,TRBD1,CATNNRGGTQYF,TGTGCCACCAACAACAGGGGTGGGACGCAGTATTTT